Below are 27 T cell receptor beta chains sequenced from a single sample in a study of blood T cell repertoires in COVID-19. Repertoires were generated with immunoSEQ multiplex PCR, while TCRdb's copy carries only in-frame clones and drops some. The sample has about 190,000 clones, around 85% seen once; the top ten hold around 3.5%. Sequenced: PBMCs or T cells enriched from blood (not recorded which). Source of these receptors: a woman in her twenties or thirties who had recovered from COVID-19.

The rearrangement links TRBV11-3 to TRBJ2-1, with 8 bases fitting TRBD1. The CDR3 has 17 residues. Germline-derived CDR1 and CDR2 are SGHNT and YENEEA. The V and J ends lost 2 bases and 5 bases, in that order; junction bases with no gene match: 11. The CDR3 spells CASSLYRGTGLDNEQFF. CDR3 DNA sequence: TGTGCCAGCAGCTTATATCGCGGGACAGGACTTGACAATGAGCAGTTCTTC.

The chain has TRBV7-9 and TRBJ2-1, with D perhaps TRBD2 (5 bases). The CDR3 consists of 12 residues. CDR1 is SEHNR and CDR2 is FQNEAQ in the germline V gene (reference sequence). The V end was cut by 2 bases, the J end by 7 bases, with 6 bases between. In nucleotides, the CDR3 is TGTGCCAGCAGCTTATGGAGGAATGAGCAGTTCTTC. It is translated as CASSLWRNEQFF.

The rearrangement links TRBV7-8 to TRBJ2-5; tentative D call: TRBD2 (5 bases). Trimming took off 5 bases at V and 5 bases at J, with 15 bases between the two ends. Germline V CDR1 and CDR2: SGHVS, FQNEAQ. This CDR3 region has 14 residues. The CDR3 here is CASSPSPKRETQYF. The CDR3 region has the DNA TGTGCCAGCAGCCCGTCCCCAAAGCGGGAGACCCAGTACTTC.

The CDR3 nucleotides are TGTGCCAGCAGCTCTCAAGGACAGCTTTACGAGCAGTACGTC. This gives the protein CASSSQGQLYEQYV. The chain combines TRBV11-2 with TRBJ2-7, with a tentative D call TRBD1 (6 bases). Germline lookup yields CDR1 SGHAT and CDR2 FQNNGV. The CDR3 totals 14 residues. Trimming took off 4 bases at V and 4 bases at J, with 14 bases between the two ends.

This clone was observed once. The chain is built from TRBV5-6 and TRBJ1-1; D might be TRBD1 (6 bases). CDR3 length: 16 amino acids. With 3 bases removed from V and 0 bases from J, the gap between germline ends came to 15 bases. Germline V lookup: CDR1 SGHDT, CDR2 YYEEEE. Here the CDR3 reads CASSSRTVKMNTEAFF. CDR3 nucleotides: TGTGCCAGCAGCTCTCGGACAGTGAAGATGAACACTGAAGCTTTCTTT. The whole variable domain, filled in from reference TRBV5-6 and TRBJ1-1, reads DAGVTQSPTHLIKTRGQQVTLRCSPKSGHDTVSWYQQALGQGPQFIFQYYEEEERQRGNFPDRFSGHQFPNYSSELNVNALLLGDSALYLCASSSRTVKMNTEAFFGQGTRLTVV.

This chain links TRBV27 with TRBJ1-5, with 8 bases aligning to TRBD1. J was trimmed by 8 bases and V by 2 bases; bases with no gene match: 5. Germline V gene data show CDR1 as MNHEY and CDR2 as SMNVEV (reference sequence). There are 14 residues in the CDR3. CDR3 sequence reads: CASSLGQGFKPQHF. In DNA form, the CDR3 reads TGTGCCAGCAGTTTAGGACAGGGTTTTAAGCCCCAGCATTTT.

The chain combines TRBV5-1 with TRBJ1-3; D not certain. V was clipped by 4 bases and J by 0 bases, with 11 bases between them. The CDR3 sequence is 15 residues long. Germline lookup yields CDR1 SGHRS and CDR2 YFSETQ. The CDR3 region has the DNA TGCGCCAGCAGCCGTGATGGGAGCTCTGGAAACACCATATATTTT. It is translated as CASSRDGSSGNTIYF.

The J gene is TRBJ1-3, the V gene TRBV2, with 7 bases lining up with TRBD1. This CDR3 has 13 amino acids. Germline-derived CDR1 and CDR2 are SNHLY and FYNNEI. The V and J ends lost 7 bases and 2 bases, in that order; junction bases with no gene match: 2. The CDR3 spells CASTDRAGNTIYF. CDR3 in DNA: TGTGCCAGCACCGACAGGGCTGGAAACACCATATATTTT.

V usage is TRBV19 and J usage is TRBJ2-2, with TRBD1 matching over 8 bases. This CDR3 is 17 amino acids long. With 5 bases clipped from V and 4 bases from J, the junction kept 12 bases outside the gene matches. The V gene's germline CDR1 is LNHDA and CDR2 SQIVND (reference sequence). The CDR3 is CASSSLSGGLTTGELFF. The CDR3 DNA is TGTGCCAGTAGTTCACTATCAGGGGGCCTCACCACCGGGGAGCTGTTTTTT.

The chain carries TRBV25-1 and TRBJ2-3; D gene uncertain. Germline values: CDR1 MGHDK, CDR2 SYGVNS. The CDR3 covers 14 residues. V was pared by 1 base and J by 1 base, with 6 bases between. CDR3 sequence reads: CASSEFGRTDTQYF. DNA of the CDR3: TGTGCCAGCAGTGAATTTGGCCGCACAGATACGCAGTATTTT.

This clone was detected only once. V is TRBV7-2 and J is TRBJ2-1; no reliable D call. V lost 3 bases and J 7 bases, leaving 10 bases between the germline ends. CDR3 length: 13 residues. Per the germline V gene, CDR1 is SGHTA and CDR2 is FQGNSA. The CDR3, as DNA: TGTGCCAGCAGCTTCGGTGGTTTTAATGAGCAGTTCTTC. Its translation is CASSFGGFNEQFF.

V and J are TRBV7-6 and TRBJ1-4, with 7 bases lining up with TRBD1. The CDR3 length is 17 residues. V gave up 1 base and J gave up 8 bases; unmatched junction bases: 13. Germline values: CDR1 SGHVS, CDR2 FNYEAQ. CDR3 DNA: TGTGCCAGCAGCTTAGAAGCCGGGACAGTCGCCCTCGAAAAACTGTTTTTT. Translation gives CASSLEAGTVALEKLFF.

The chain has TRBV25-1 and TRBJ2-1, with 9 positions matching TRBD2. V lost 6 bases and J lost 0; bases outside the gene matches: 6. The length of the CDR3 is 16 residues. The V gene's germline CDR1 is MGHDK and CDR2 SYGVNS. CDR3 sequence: CASSETSGSSYNEQFF. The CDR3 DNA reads TGTGCCAGCAGCGAGACTAGCGGTTCCTCCTACAATGAGCAGTTCTTC.

The CDR3 nucleotides read TGTGCCAGTGCCCCCCGGGACAAGTACGAGCAGTACGTC. Amino acid sequence: CASAPRDKYEQYV. The gene calls are TRBV15 and TRBJ2-7, with D tentatively TRBD1 (6 bases). CDR3 length: 13 residues. V gave up 10 bases and J gave up 4 bases, with 17 bases separating them. CDR1 and CDR2 from the germline V gene are LNHNV and YYDKDF (reference sequence).

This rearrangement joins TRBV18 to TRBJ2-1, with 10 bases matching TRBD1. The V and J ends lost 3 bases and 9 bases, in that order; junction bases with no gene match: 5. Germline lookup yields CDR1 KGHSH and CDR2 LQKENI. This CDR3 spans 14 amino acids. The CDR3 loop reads CASSPRQGAVEQFF. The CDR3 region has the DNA TGTGCCAGCTCACCTAGACAGGGGGCGGTTGAGCAGTTCTTC. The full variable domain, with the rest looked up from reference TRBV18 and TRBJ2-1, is NAGVMQNPRHLVRRRGQEARLRCSPMKGHSHVYWYRQLPEEGLKFMVYLQKENIIDESGMPKERFSAEFPKEGPSILRIQQVVRGDSAAYFCASSPRQGAVEQFFGPGTRLTVL.

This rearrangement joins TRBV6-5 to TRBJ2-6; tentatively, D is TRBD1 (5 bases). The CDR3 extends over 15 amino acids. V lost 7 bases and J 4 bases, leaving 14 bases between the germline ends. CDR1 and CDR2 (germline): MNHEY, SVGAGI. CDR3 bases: TGTGCCAGCACCGTACGGACACCCGGGGCCAACGTCCTGACTTTC. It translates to CASTVRTPGANVLTF.

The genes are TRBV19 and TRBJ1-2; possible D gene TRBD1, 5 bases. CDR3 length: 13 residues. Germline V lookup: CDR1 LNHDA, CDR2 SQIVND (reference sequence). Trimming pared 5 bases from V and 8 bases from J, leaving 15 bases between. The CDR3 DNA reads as TGTGCCAGTAGTGAATTGGGGCTACAGGGCTACACCTTC. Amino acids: CASSELGLQGYTF.

CDR3 protein: CASSSENGNTIYF. The CDR3 coding sequence is TGTGCCAGCAGTTCGGAGAATGGAAACACCATATATTTT. The chain uses TRBV5-8 and TRBJ1-3; D gene ambiguous. The CDR3 has 13 residues. With 5 bases removed from V and 3 bases from J, the gap between germline ends came to 9 bases. Germline V CDR1 and CDR2: SGHTS, YDEGEE.

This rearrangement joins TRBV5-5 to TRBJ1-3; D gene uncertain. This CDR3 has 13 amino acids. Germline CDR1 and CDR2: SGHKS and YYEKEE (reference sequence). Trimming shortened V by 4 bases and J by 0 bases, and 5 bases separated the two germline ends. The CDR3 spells CASSLPSGNTIYF. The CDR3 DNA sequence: TGTGCCAGCAGCCTTCCCTCTGGAAACACCATATATTTT.

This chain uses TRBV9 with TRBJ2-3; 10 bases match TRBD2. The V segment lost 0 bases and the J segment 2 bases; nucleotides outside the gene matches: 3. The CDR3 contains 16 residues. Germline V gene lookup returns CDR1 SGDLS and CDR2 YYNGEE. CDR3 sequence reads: CASSVELAGYTDTQYF. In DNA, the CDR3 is TGTGCCAGCAGCGTAGAACTAGCGGGGTACACAGATACGCAGTATTTT.

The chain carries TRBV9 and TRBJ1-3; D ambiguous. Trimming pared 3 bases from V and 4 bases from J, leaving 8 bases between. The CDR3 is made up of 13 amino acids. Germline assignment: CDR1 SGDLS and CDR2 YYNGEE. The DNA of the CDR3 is TGTGCCAGCAGCGGGCCCACAGGAAACACCATATATTTT. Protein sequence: CASSGPTGNTIYF.

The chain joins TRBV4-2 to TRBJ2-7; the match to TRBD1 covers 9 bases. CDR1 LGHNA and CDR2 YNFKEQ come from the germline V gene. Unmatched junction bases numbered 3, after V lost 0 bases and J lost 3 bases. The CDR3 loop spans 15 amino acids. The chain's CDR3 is CASSQEGQGNYEQYF. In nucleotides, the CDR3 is TGTGCCAGCAGCCAAGAGGGACAGGGAAACTACGAGCAGTACTTC.

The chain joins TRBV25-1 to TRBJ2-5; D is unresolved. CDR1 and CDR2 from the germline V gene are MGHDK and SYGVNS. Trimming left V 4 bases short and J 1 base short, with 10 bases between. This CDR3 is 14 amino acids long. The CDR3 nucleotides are TGTGCCAGCAGTGTGGGCGTGCCCCAAGAGACCCAGTACTTC. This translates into CASSVGVPQETQYF.

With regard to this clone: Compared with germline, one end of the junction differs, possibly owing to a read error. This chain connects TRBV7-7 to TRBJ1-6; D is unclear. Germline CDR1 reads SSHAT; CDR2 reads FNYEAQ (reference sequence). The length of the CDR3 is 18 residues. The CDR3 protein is CASSFPGREIRVNSPLHF. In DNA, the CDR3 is TGTGCTAGCAGCTTTCCTGGCCGGGAAATTCGGGTTAATTCACCCCTCCACTTT.

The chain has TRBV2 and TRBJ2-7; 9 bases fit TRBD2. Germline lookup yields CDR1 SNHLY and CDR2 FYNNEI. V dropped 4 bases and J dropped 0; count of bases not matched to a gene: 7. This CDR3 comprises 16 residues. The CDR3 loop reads CASSGLAGMISYEQYF. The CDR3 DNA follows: TGTGCCAGCAGTGGGCTAGCGGGAATGATCTCCTACGAGCAGTACTTC.

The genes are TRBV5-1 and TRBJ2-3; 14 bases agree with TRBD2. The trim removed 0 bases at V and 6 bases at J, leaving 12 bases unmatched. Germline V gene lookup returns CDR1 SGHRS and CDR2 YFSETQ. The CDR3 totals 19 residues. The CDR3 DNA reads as TGCGCCAGCAGCTTGGGGCATTGGGGCGGACTAGCGGGGGGTGATACGCAGTATTTT. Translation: CASSLGHWGGLAGGDTQYF.

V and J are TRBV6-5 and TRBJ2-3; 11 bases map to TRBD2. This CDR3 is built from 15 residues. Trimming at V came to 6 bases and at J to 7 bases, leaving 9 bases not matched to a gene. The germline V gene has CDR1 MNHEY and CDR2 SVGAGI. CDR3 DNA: TGTGCCAGCAGGCAGGCCGGGACTAGCGGATATACGCAGTATTTT. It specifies CASRQAGTSGYTQYF.